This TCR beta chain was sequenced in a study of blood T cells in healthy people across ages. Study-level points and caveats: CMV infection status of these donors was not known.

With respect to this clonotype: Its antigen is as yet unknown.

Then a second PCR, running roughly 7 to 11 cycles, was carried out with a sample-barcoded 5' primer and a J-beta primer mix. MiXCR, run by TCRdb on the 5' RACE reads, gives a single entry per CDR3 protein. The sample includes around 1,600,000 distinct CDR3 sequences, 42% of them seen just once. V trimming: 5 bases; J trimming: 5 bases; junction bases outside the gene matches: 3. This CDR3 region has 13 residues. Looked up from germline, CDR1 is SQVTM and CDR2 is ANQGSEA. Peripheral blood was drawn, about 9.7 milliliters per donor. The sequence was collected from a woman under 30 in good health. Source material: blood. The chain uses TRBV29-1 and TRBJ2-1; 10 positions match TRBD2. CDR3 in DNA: TGCAGCGTTATAGCGGGGGGCGACAATGAGCAGTTCTTC. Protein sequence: CSVIAGGDNEQFF.